This T cell receptor (beta chain) was recovered during a study of OX40 agonist ivuxolimab in advanced cancers. Overall study: There were three patients with partial responses, one having hepatocellular carcinoma and two cutaneous melanoma. Study-wide points: Within 6 weeks, CD4+ and CD8+ blood T cells expanded clonally at 0.1 to 3.0 mg/kg. The study found that CD8+ T cells averaged more expanded clones than CD4+.

Trimming took off 0 bases at V and 1 base at J, with 7 bases between the two ends. In germline, CDR1 is KGHSH, CDR2 LQKENI. The CDR3 length is 15 residues. The method was immunoSEQ multiplex PCR; TCRdb's version includes in-frame clones alone and lacks a portion of them. Among over 75,000 clones listed, around 90% were seen once. Turning to this clone: Its target is not known.

The sequencing used CD4+ or CD8+ T cells sorted from blood, collected in a trial of the OX40 agonist ivuxolimab. This chain uses TRBV18 with TRBJ1-3; D call uncertain. This TCR derives from an adult with an advanced solid tumor such as melanoma, head and neck, liver or kidney cancer. The CDR3 DNA follows: TGTGCCAGCTCACCACCGACCGGTTCTGGAAACACCATATATTTT. Its translation: CASSPPTGSGNTIYF.